This T cell receptor beta chain appears in the sequencing data of a study of OX40 agonist ivuxolimab in advanced cancers. Across the whole study: Patients with prior anti-PD-1, anti-PD-L1 or anti-CTLA-4 therapy were eligible; approximately 37% had some. Partial responses were observed in three patients, of whom one had hepatocellular carcinoma and two had cutaneous melanoma.

Sequencing used immunoSEQ multiplex PCR; TCRdb keeps in-frame clones, though not all of them. The sample consists of more than 20,000 clones, about 77% of them appearing once. Concerning this clone: What it recognizes is unknown.

Looked up from germline, CDR1 is SGHTA and CDR2 is FQGNSA. Trimming removed 6 bases at V and 2 bases at J, with 20 bases between. CDR3 size: 16 residues. Study findings and constraints: A proportion of nonresponders additionally exhibited low normalized T-cell clonal expansion.

Autoimmune disease history or systemic immunosuppression was exclusionary. This sequence originates from an adult with an advanced solid tumor such as melanoma, head and neck, liver or kidney cancer. Sequencing was performed on CD4+ or CD8+ T cells sorted from blood, taken in a trial of the OX40 agonist ivuxolimab. The rearrangement uses TRBV7-2 and TRBJ2-7; tentative D call: TRBD2 (6 bases). CDR3 DNA: TGTGCCAGCAGGACCGTCTCCGGGCGGGGTCCCTACGAGCAGTACTTC. This codes for CASRTVSGRGPYEQYF.